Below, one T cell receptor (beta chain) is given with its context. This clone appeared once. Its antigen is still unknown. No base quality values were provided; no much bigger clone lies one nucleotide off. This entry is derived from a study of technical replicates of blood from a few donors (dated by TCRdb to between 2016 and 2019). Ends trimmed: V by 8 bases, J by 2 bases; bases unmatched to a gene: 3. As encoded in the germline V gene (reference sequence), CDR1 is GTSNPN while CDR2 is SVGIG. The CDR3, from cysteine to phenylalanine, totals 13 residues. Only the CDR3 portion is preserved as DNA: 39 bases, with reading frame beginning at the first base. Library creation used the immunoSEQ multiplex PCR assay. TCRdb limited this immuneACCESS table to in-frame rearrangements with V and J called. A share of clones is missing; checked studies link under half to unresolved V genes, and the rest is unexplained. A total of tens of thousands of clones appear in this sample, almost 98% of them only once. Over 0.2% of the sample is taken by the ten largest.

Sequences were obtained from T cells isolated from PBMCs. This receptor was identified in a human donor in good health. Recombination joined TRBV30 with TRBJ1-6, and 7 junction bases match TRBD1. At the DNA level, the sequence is TGTGCCGGGGGACAGACCTATAATTCACCCCTCCACTTT. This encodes CAGGQTYNSPLHF.